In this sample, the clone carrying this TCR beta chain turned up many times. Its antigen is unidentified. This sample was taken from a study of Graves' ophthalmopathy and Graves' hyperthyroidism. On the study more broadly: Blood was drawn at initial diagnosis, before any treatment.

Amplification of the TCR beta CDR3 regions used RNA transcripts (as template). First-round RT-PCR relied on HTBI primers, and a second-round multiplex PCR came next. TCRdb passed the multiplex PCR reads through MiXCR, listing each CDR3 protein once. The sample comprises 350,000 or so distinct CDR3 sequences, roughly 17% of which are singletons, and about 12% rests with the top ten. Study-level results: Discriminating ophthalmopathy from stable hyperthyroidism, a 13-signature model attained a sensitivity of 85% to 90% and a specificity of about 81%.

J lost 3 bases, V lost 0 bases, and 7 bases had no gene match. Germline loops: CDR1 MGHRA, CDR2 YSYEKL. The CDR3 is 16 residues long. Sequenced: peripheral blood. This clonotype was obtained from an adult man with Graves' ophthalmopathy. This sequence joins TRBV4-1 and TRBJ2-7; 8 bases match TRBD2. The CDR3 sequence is CASSQDSGKGGYEQYF. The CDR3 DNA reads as TGCGCCAGCAGCCAAGATAGCGGGAAAGGGGGCTACGAGCAGTACTTC.